The 20 T cell receptor beta chains given below trace back to one sample, sequenced in a study of radiotherapy plus CTLA-4 blockade in lung cancer (dated by TCRdb to the late 2010s). Preparation of the library involved the immunoSEQ multiplex PCR assay. This is the immuneACCESS table as TCRdb keeps it, with only in-frame sequences that have V and J called. A part of the clones is gone; compared with another copy, unresolved V genes explain less than half, and the rest is unexplained. Across this sample there are 85,000 to 120,000 clones, with about 84% seen only once. The top ten hold around 2% of the sample. This sample comprised peripheral blood, obtained from a patient treated with radiotherapy plus ipilimumab. These receptor sequences come from a human donor with non-small cell lung cancer that progressed on radiotherapy plus ipilimumab. Some clones in this sample may be carry-over from other donors' samples.

The gene calls are TRBV25-1 and TRBJ1-2; D remains unclear. Germline CDR1 and CDR2: MGHDK and SYGVNS. The CDR3 consists of 13 residues. Trimming removed 3 bases from V and 4 bases from J, with 9 bases in between. The CDR3 reads CASSESGSYGYTF. The CDR3 region has the DNA TGTGCCAGCAGTGAGTCTGGCAGCTATGGCTACACCTTC.

The rearrangement links TRBV5-1 to TRBJ2-2; 7 bases line up with TRBD1. The V and J ends lost 6 bases and 0 bases, in that order; junction bases with no gene match: 2. Germline values: CDR1 SGHRS, CDR2 YFSETQ. The CDR3 extends over 14 amino acids. CDR3 bases: TGCGCCAGCAAAGGGGGCGCGAACACCGGGGAGCTGTTTTTT. It is translated as CASKGGANTGELFF.

V is TRBV6-4 and J is TRBJ2-3; no clear D gene. Trimming removed 5 bases at V and 0 bases at J, with 6 bases between. CDR1 is MRHNA and CDR2 is SNTAGT in the germline V gene. The CDR3 spans 13 residues. The CDR3 loop is CASSRSSTDTQYF. The DNA for the CDR3 is TGTGCCAGCAGTCGATCAAGCACAGATACGCAGTATTTT.

This chain links TRBV11-1 with TRBJ2-3; 7 bases match TRBD2. Looked up from germline, CDR1 is SGHAT and CDR2 is FQDESV (reference sequence). The CDR3 length is 15 residues. V shed 4 bases, J shed 3 bases, and the junction held 7 bases outside the gene matches. The CDR3 reads CASSSPLGGTDTQYF. The CDR3 DNA follows: TGTGCCAGCAGCTCCCCCCTCGGGGGGACAGATACGCAGTATTTT.

The V and J genes are TRBV19 and TRBJ2-2; 7 bases are a match to TRBD1. V lost 7 bases, J lost 2 bases, and 13 bases stayed unmatched. The germline CDR1 and CDR2 sequences are LNHDA and SQIVND (reference sequence). The CDR3 extends over 17 amino acids. CDR3 nucleotide sequence: TGTGCCAGTAATCATCCTCCGGGACAGCTAAACACCGGGGAGCTGTTTTTT. This translates into CASNHPPGQLNTGELFF. Supplemented by reference TRBV19 and TRBJ2-2, the full variable domain reads DGGITQSPKYLFRKEGQNVTLSCEQNLNHDAMYWYRQDPGQGLRLIYYSQIVNDFQKGDIAEGYSVSREKKESFPLTVTSAQKNPTAFYLCASNHPPGQLNTGELFFGEGSRLTVL.

The chain carries TRBV2 and TRBJ2-5, with 7 bases that match TRBD2. This CDR3 is 12 amino acids long. The ends lost 6 bases at V and 4 bases at J; junction bases unmatched: 2. The germline V gene encodes CDR1 SNHLY and CDR2 FYNNEI. The CDR3 bases are TGTGCCAGCAGAGGCGGGGGAGAGACCCAGTACTTC. Protein: CASRGGGETQYF.

The gene calls are TRBV13 and TRBJ1-1; the D is unclear. Germline CDR1 and CDR2: PRHDT and FYEKMQ (reference sequence). The CDR3 extends over 14 amino acids. Trimming took 2 bases from V and 5 from J, leaving 12 bases between them. CDR3 sequence: CASSLYSRWTEAFF. The CDR3 DNA follows: TGTGCCAGCAGCTTATATTCCCGTTGGACTGAAGCTTTCTTT.

The chain recombines TRBV13 with TRBJ2-7; a possible D gene is TRBD2 (5 bases). Germline lookup yields CDR1 PRHDT and CDR2 FYEKMQ (reference sequence). CDR3 size: 15 residues. V was cut by 8 bases and J by 6 bases, with 23 bases left in between. CDR3 sequence: CASVPSRANGAEQYF. CDR3 nucleotides: TGTGCCAGCGTGCCTTCGCGGGCGAACGGCGCCGAGCAGTACTTC.

The gene calls are TRBV11-3 and TRBJ2-7; no clear D. The CDR3 has 14 amino acids. V gave up 1 base and J gave up 4 bases, with 11 bases separating them. The V gene's germline CDR1 is SGHNT and CDR2 YENEEA. For the CDR3, the DNA is TGTGCCAGCAGCTTAGGGGGTCACGGGTACGAGCAGTACTTC. Protein product: CASSLGGHGYEQYF.

This clone was found a few times. The chain combines TRBV19 with TRBJ1-3; weak D call: TRBD1 (5 bases). CDR3 length: 17 residues. Germline assignment: CDR1 LNHDA and CDR2 SQIVND (reference sequence). The V end lost 3 bases, the J end lost 1 base, and 16 bases lay between the germline ends. CDR3 in amino acids: CASSIEEGWGSGNTIYF. CDR3 DNA sequence: TGTGCCAGTAGTATTGAGGAAGGTTGGGGGTCTGGAAACACCATATATTTT.

This clone was recorded once. The gene calls are TRBV9 and TRBJ1-6; no clear D. CDR3 size: 13 residues. CDR1 is SGDLS and CDR2 is YYNGEE in the germline V gene. The V gene lost 3 bases and the J gene lost 10 bases, with 11 bases spanning the gap. CDR3 nucleotide sequence: TGTGCCAGCAGCGGCCGGTCGGGGTCACCCCTCCACTTT. It codes for CASSGRSGSPLHF.

This clone was detected a few times. The chain links TRBV21-1 to TRBJ1-2; TRBD1 was called by the table and not checked on the DNA. TRBV21-1 is labeled a pseudogene. The CDR3 covers 13 residues. The CDR3: CASSKGTGAGYTF. CDR3 bases: TGTGCCAGCAGCAAAGGGACAGGGGCTGGCTACACCTTC.

The chain has TRBV15 and TRBJ2-3; no reliable D call. With 5 bases removed from V and 3 bases from J, the gap between germline ends came to 9 bases. The CDR3 is 13 amino acids. Germline assignment: CDR1 LNHNV and CDR2 YYDKDF (reference sequence). The CDR3 DNA reads TGTGCCACCAGCGTCGACGCAACAGATACGCAGTATTTT. It specifies CATSVDATDTQYF.

This clone was seen a few times. This chain links TRBV6-1 with TRBJ2-1, with unresolved D. V shed 1 base and J shed 7 bases, with 8 bases lying between them. The CDR3 totals 13 residues. The germline V gene encodes CDR1 MNHNS and CDR2 SASEGT. This CDR3 reads CASSEVPLNEQFF. CDR3 bases: TGTGCCAGCAGTGAAGTTCCTTTGAATGAGCAGTTCTTC.

The gene calls are TRBV5-6 and TRBJ2-3; 10 nucleotides line up with TRBD1. The germline CDR1 and CDR2 sequences are SGHDT and YYEEEE. This CDR3 has 16 residues. V lost 3 bases to trimming and J lost 1 base; unmatched junction nucleotides: 5. This CDR3 is CASSSSGTGGTDTQYF. CDR3 DNA sequence: TGTGCCAGCAGCTCCTCTGGGACAGGGGGCACAGATACGCAGTATTTT.

This clone was counted a few times. The CDR3 protein is CASSPSSTNEKLFF. The CDR3 nucleotides read TGTGCCAGCAGCCCATCCTCAACTAATGAAAAACTGTTTTTT. V is TRBV7-9 and J is TRBJ1-4; D uncertain. The CDR3 contains 14 residues. Deletions cut 5 bases from V and 0 bases from J, with 7 bases between. Germline CDR1 and CDR2: SEHNR and FQNEAQ (reference sequence). The full variable domain, in which reference TRBV7-9 and TRBJ1-4 provide the parts outside the CDR3, is DTGVSQNPRHKITKRGQNVTFRCDPISEHNRLYWYRQTLGQGPEFLTYFQNEAQLEKSRLLSDRFSAERPKGSFSTLEIQRTEQGDSAMYLCASSPSSTNEKLFFGSGTQLSVL.

The chain combines TRBV4-3 with TRBJ2-7, with a possible D match to TRBD1 (6 bases). The CDR3 is 17 amino acids. Trimming removed 1 base at V and 2 bases at J, with 18 bases between. CDR1 is LGHNA, CDR2 YSLEER, per germline. The CDR3 nucleotides read TGCGCCAGCAGCCAAGCGTCCCCAGGGGAAGGGCCCTACGAGCAGTACTTC. Its protein is CASSQASPGEGPYEQYF.

This chain's CDR3 is CASSPRGGGHEKLFF. The CDR3 nucleotides read TGTGCCAGCAGCCCTCGAGGCGGGGGACACGAAAAACTGTTTTTT. This chain links TRBV9 with TRBJ1-4; maybe TRBD1 (6 bases). Germline CDR1 is SGDLS and CDR2 is YYNGEE. The CDR3 consists of 15 residues. Trimming took off 4 bases at V and 8 bases at J, with 18 bases between the two ends.

The chain employs TRBV2 and TRBJ1-5; D unresolved. Germline V gene sequence: CDR1 SNHLY, CDR2 FYNNEI. V lost 7 bases to trimming and J lost 0 bases, with 16 bases between them. CDR3 length equals 16 residues. The CDR3 DNA is TGTGCCAGCACCCAGAGCCTGGGCGATAGCAATCAGCCCCAGCATTTT. This translates into CASTQSLGDSNQPQHF.

This chain connects TRBV9 to TRBJ1-1; D gene uncertain. This CDR3 region has 12 residues. The V end was cut by 3 bases, the J end by 3 bases, with 6 bases between. Germline V lookup: CDR1 SGDLS, CDR2 YYNGEE. DNA of the CDR3: TGTGCCAGCAGCGCCCAGGACACTGAAGCTTTCTTT. It specifies CASSAQDTEAFF.